These 8 T cell receptor beta chains share one sample of origin, sequenced in a study of shared clonotypes between healthy human individuals. Libraries were prepared by immunoSEQ multiplex PCR; TCRdb keeps only in-frame clonotypes and omits some of them. Seen here are 980,000 or so clones, about three quarters observed once, and the top ten hold nearly 1.5%. Sequencing input: memory CD4+ T cells sorted from blood. Subset meaning: CD45RA-negative fraction. The receptors were sampled from a man between 18 and 29 years old in good health.

The rearrangement uses TRBV5-4 and TRBJ1-1, with D perhaps matching TRBD1 (6 bases). This CDR3 is 15 amino acids long. Deletions cut 4 bases from V and 4 bases from J, with 17 bases between. The germline V gene has CDR1 SGHNT and CDR2 YYREEE (reference sequence). CDR3 residues: CASSRGAGEGTEAFF. CDR3 sequence (DNA): TGTGCCAGCAGCCGTGGGGCAGGGGAAGGCACTGAAGCTTTCTTT.

With respect to this clone: An end of the junction differs from the germline gene, which may be a read error. The rearrangement joins TRBV7-7 to TRBJ2-5, with TRBD2 identical over 10 bases. Germline V gene sequence: CDR1 SSHAT, CDR2 FNYEAQ (reference sequence). This CDR3 spans 15 amino acids. CDR3: CASSSALAGAQAQYF. The CDR3 nucleotides read TGTGCTAGCAGCTCAGCGCTAGCGGGAGCCCAGGCCCAGTACTTC.

The chain couples TRBV5-1 to TRBJ2-7; TRBD2 agrees at 9 bases. The germline V gene has CDR1 SGHRS and CDR2 YFSETQ. V was pared by 2 bases and J by 4 bases, with 13 bases of the junction left unmatched. The CDR3 runs 17 residues. CDR3 protein: CASSFQAGSSGSYEQYF. The DNA for the CDR3 is TGCGCCAGCAGCTTTCAGGCGGGGAGTAGCGGGAGTTACGAGCAGTACTTC.

This clone came up a few times. The chain has TRBV5-1 and TRBJ2-3, with 10 bases lining up with TRBD2. With V trimmed by 4 bases and J by 6 bases, 5 bases remained unmatched. Per the germline V gene, CDR1 is SGHRS and CDR2 is YFSETQ. The CDR3 runs to 14 residues. This CDR3 is CASSPGTSADTQYF. In DNA, the CDR3 is TGCGCCAGCAGCCCGGGGACTAGCGCGGATACGCAGTATTTT.

The chain links TRBV11-3 to TRBJ1-4, with 7 nucleotides matching TRBD1. Germline CDR1 is SGHNT and CDR2 is YENEEA. Trimming took 5 bases from V and 7 from J; bases not matched to a gene: 10. The CDR3 length is 15 residues. Here the CDR3 reads CASSGGQRPCEKLFF. CDR3 nucleotides: TGTGCCAGCAGCGGGGGACAGCGGCCGTGTGAAAAACTGTTTTTT.

The V gene is TRBV7-2, the J gene TRBJ2-1, with 8 nucleotides matching TRBD2. CDR1 is SGHTA, CDR2 FQGNSA, per germline. The CDR3 consists of 16 residues. Trimming at V came to 7 bases and at J to 2 bases, leaving 10 bases not matched to a gene. CDR3 region: CASTNPAGAAYNEQFF. In DNA, the CDR3 is TGTGCCAGCACCAACCCAGCGGGAGCGGCCTACAATGAGCAGTTCTTC.

The chain is built from TRBV29-1 and TRBJ2-1, with 12 bases aligning to TRBD2. This CDR3 is built from 15 residues. Per germline, CDR1 SQVTM and CDR2 ANQGSEA. Unmatched junction bases numbered 12, after V lost 6 bases and J lost 9 bases. The CDR3 sequence is CSVMTSGGSAGEQFF. The CDR3, as DNA: TGCAGCGTCATGACTAGCGGGGGTTCGGCTGGTGAGCAGTTCTTC.

Turning to this clone: Distinct nucleotide sequences in the sample also encode this CDR3. This sequence joins TRBV6-5 and TRBJ2-7; D not certain. CDR1 and CDR2 from the germline V gene are MNHEY and SVGAGI. With 6 bases removed from V and 0 bases from J, the gap between germline ends came to 9 bases. This CDR3 contains 13 residues. The CDR3 is CASSPSGSYEQYF. The CDR3 region has the DNA TGTGCCAGCAGCCCATCCGGCTCCTACGAGCAGTACTTC.